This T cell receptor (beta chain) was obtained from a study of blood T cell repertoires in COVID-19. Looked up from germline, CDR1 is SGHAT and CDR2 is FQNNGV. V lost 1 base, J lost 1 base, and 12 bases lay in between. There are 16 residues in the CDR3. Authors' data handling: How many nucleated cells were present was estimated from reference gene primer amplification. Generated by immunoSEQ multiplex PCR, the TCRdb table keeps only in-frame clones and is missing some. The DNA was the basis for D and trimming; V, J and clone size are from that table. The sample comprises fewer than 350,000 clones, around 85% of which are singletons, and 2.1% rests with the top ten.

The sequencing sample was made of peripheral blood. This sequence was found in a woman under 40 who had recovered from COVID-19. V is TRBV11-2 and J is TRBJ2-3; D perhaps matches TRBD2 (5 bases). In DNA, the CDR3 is TGTGCCAGCAGCTTAGGACTAAACCAGGGCACAGATACGCAGTATTTT. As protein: CASSLGLNQGTDTQYF. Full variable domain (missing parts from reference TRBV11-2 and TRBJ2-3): EAGVAQSPRYKIIEKRQSVAFWCNPISGHATLYWYQQILGQGPKLLIQFQNNGVVDDSQLPKDRFSAERLKGVDSTLKIQPAKLEDSAVYLCASSLGLNQGTDTQYFGPGTRLTVL.